The clone carrying this TCR beta chain was seen only a few times. The sample is drawn from a study of blood T cell repertoires in COVID-19. Germline V CDR1 and CDR2: SGHRS, YFSETQ. Trimming cost V 4 bases and J 3 bases; bases outside gene matches: 5. The CDR3 runs to 14 residues. This table comes from immunoSEQ multiplex PCR, and its TCRdb copy is limited to in-frame clones, with some not included. The data hold tens of thousands of clones, with around 77% observed a single time. This clonotype originated in a man aged 70 or older with active or convalescent COVID-19. What was sequenced was peripheral blood. The chain is built from TRBV5-1 and TRBJ2-5; TRBD2 matches at 8 bases. The CDR3 here is CASSRVGGEETQYF. CDR3 DNA sequence: TGCGCCAGCAGCCGAGTCGGGGGGGAAGAGACCCAGTACTTC.